This TCR beta chain emerged from a study of blood T cell repertoires in COVID-19. The table came from immunoSEQ multiplex PCR; TCRdb's copy has only in-frame clones and leaves some out. The sample consists of about 140,000 clones, just under 85% of them appearing once. The trim removed 5 bases at V and 6 bases at J, leaving 5 bases unmatched. Per germline, CDR1 LGHNT and CDR2 FRNRAP. The CDR3 consists of 15 residues. This sequence originates from a woman between 50 and 59 years old with acute COVID-19. The chain is built from TRBV12-5 and TRBJ2-1, with 12 bases that match TRBD1. Input material: PBMCs or T cells enriched from blood (not recorded which). The CDR3 DNA follows: TGTGCTAGTGGTAACCGGGACAGGGGGCCCAATGAGCAGTTCTTC. It yields the protein CASGNRDRGPNEQFF.